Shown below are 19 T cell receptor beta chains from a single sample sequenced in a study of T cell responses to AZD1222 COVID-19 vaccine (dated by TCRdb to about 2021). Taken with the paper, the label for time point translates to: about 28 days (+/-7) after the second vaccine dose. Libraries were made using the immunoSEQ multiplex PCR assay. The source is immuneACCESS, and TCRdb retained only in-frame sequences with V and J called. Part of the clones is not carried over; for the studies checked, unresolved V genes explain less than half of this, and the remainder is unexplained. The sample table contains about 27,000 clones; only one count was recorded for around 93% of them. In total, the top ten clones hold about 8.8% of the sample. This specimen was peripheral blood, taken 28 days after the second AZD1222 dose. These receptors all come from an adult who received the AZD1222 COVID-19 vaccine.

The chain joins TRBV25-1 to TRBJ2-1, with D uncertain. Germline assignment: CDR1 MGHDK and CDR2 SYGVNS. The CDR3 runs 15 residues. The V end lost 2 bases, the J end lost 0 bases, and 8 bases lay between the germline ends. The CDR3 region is CASSEARSSYNEQFF. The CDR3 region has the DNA TGTGCCAGCAGTGAAGCACGGAGCTCCTACAATGAGCAGTTCTTC.

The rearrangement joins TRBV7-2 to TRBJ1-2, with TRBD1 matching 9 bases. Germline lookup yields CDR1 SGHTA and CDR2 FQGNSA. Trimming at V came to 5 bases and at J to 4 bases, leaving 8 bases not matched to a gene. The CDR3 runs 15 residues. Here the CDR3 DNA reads TGTGCCAGCAGCATGGGACAGGGTCTATCCTATGGCTACACCTTC. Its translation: CASSMGQGLSYGYTF. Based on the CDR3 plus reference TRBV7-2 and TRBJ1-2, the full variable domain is GAGVSQSPSNKVTEKGKDVELRCDPISGHTALYWYRQSLGQGLEFLIYFQGNSAPDKSGLPSDRFSAERTGGSVSTLTIQRTQQEDSAVYLCASSMGQGLSYGYTFGSGTRLTVV.

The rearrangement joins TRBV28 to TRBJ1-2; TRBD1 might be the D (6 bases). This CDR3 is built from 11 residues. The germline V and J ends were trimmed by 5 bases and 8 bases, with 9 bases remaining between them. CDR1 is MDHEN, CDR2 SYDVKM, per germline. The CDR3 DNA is TGTGCCAGCAGTACAGGGTGGGGCTACACCTTC. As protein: CASSTGWGYTF.

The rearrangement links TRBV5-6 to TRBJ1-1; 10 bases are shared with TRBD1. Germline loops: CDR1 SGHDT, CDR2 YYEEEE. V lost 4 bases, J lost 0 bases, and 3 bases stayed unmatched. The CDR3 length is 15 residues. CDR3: CASSAGTGVNTEAFF. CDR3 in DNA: TGTGCCAGCAGCGCCGGGACAGGGGTGAACACTGAAGCTTTCTTT.

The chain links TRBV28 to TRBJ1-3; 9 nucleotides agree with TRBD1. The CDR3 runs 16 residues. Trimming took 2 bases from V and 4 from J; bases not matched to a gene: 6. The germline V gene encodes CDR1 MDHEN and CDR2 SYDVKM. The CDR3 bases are TGTGCCAGCAGTTTACCGGGGACAGGGACCGGAAACACCATATATTTT. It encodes CASSLPGTGTGNTIYF. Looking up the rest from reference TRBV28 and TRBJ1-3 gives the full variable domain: DVKVTQSSRYLVKRTGEKVFLECVQDMDHENMFWYRQDPGLGLRLIYFSYDVKMKEKGDIPEGYSVSREKKERFSLILESASTNQTSMYLCASSLPGTGTGNTIYFGEGSWLTVV.

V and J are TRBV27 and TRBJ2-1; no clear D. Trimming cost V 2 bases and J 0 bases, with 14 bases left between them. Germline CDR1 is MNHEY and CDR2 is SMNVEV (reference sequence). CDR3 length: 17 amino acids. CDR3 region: CASSLEASPSSYNEQFF. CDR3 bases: TGTGCCAGCAGTTTAGAGGCCAGTCCGTCCTCCTACAATGAGCAGTTCTTC.

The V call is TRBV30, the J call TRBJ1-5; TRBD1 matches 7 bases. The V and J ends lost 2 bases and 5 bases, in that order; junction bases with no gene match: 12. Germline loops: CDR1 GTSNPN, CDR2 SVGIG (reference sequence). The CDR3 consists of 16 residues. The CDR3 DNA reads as TGTGCCTGGAGTCTACAGACGACAGGGCGGTATCAGCCCCAGCATTTT. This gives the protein CAWSLQTTGRYQPQHF.

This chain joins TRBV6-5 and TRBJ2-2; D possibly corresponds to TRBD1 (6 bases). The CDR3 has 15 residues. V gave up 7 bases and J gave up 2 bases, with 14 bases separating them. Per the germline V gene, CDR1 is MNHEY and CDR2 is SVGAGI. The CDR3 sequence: CASTRQAINTGELFF. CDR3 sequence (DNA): TGTGCCAGCACCCGACAGGCCATAAACACCGGGGAGCTGTTTTTT.

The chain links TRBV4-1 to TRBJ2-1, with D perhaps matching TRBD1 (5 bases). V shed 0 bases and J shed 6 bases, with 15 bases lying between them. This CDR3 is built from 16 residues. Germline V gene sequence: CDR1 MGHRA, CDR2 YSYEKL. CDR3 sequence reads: CASSQDGQGLGNEQFF. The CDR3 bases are TGCGCCAGCAGCCAAGACGGGCAGGGTTTGGGCAATGAGCAGTTCTTC.

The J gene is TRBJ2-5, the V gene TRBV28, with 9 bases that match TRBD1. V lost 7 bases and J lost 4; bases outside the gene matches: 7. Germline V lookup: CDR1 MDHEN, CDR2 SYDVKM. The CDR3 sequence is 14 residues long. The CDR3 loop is CASNAGQGRETQYF. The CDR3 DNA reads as TGTGCCAGCAATGCGGGACAGGGCCGAGAGACCCAGTACTTC.

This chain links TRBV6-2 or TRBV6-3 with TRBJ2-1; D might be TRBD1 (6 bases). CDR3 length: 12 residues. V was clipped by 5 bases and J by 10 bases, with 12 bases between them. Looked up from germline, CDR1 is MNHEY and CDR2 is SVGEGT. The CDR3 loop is CASSPQGTEQFF. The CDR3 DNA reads TGTGCCAGCAGTCCCCAGGGGACGGAGCAGTTCTTC.

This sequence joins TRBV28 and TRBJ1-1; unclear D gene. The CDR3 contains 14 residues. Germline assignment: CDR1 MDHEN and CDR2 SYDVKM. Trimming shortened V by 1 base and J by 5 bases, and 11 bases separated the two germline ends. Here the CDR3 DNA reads TGTGCCAGCAGTTTATTCGCGGAAAGGACTGAAGCTTTCTTT. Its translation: CASSLFAERTEAFF.

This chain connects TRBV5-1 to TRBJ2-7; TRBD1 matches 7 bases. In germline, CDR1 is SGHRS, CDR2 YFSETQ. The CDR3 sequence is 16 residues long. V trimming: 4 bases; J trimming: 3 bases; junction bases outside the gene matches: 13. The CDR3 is CASSPKSPGQHYEQYF. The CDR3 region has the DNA TGCGCCAGCAGCCCAAAATCTCCGGGACAGCACTACGAGCAGTACTTC.

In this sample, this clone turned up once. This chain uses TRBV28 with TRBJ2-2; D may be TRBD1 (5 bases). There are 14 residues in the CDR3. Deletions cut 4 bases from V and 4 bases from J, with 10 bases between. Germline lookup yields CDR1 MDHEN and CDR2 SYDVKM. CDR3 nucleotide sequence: TGTGCCAGCAGTTCACCGGACATCACCGGGGAGCTGTTTTTT. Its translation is CASSSPDITGELFF.

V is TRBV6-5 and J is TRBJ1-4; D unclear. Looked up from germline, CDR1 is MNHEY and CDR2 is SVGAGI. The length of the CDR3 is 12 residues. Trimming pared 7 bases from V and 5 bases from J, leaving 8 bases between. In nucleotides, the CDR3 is TGTGCCAGCACACACGGGAATGAAAAACTGTTTTTT. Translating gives CASTHGNEKLFF.

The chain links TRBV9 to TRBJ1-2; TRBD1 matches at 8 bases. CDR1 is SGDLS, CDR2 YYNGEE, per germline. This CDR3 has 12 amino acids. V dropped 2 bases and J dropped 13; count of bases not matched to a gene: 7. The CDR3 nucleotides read TGTGCCAGCAGCGTCGGACAGGGCGGTCTCACCTTC. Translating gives CASSVGQGGLTF.

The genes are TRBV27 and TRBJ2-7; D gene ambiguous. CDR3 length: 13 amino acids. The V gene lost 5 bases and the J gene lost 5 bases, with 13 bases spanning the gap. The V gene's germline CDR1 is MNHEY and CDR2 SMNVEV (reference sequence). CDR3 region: CASSPQGVNEQYF. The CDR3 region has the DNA TGTGCCAGCAGTCCACAAGGTGTAAACGAGCAGTACTTC.

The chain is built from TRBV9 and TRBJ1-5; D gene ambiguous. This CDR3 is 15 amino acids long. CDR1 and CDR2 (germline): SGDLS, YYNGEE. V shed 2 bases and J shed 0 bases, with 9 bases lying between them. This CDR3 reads CASSVGSNSNQPQHF. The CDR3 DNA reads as TGTGCCAGCAGCGTGGGCAGTAATAGCAATCAGCCCCAGCATTTT. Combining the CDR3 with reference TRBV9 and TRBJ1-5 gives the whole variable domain DSGVTQTPKHLITATGQRVTLRCSPRSGDLSVYWYQQSLDQGLQFLIQYYNGEERAKGNILERFSAQQFPDLHSELNLSSLELGDSALYFCASSVGSNSNQPQHFGDGTRLSIL.

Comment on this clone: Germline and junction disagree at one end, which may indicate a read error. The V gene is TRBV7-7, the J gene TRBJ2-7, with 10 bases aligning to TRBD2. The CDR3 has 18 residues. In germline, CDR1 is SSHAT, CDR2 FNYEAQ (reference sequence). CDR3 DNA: TGTGCTAGCAGCTTAGCTAAAGTTAATAGCGGGAGGCCATACGAGCAGTACTTC. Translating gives CASSLAKVNSGRPYEQYF. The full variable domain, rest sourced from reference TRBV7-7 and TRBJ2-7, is GAGVSQSPRYKVTKRGQDVTLRCDPISSHATLYWYQQALGQGPEFLTYFNYEAQPDKSGLPSDRFSAERPEGSISTLTIQRTEQRDSAMYRCASSLAKVNSGRPYEQYFGPGTRLTVT.